The sequence of this T cell receptor (beta chain) was determined in a study of T cells after yellow fever vaccination. A note on this clonotype: Its antigen is not identified.

Germline CDR1 is SQVTM and CDR2 is ANQGSEA. V lost 6 bases and J lost 4, with 16 bases in between. The CDR3 is made up of 13 amino acids. As TCR cDNA was made by 5'RACE template switching, a universal primer site and UMIs were added. A single record per CDR3 protein comes from TCRdb applying MiXCR to the 5' RACE reads. The table includes approximately 550,000 distinct CDR3 sequences, 15% to 20% detected once. Study-level points and caveats: Weaker in magnitude, the secondary response showed a faster peak on day 5 versus 15.

The J gene is TRBJ2-7, the V gene TRBV29-1; TRBD1 might be the D (6 bases). The source of this sequence is a man aged 30 to 45 who received the YFV17D yellow fever vaccine. Sequenced material: PBMCs, taken 15 days after the yellow fever booster vaccination. CDR3 coding DNA: TGCAGCGTCTCCCTAGGGGGTTTGTACGAGCAGTACTTC. This gives the protein CSVSLGGLYEQYF.